This TCR beta chain was recovered during a study of cytomegalovirus exposure and HLA in healthy donors (dated by TCRdb to about 2017). Study-level background: An earlier analysis of some 620 of the donors reported approximately 300 Gb of sequence data and 117 million unique TCR beta sequences obtained from roughly 180 million T cells. An early release covering about 600 HLA-typed donors comprised about 300 gigabases of sequencing data and tens of millions of unique TCR sequences. Of the approximately 400 genotyped donors, about 80% fell in the genetic ancestry cluster associated with self-reported Caucasian donors. The aim of the study was to test whether cataloging public T cell receptors could identify signatures of past pathogen exposure. Using immunosequencing, the study profiled T cell repertoires from 500 to 800 subjects and related those repertoires to cytomegalovirus serostatus. Along with the approximately 670-subject first cohort, a separate validation cohort of over 90 different subjects was used. High-throughput TCR immunosequencing, statistical association of individual TCRs with disease status, and machine learning were combined to predict cytomegalovirus infection status. To study patterns of TCR occurrence, a later analysis re-analyzed previously published TCR beta repertoires from more than 550 donors and added high-resolution HLA genotyping. In the later analysis, no new phenotypic data were used to find candidate immune exposures; instead, reliance was placed on TCR beta sequences and their occurrence across donors. An earlier analysis of some 600 of the donors applied high-throughput TCR beta sequencing to assess whether each TCR beta V gene segment acted as functional or pseudogenic. Donor age, sex, ethnicity and CMV serostatus were compiled together with the repertoire data. A later genetic analysis took genome-wide SNP genotypes for about three fifths of the 666 donors and used that subset as a discovery cohort. Every repertoire in the discovery cohort had been generated on one and the same sequencing platform. Class I and class II HLA loci were covered by the typing at four-digit resolution. The number of typed donors differed by locus: about 620-630 for A, B, C, DRB1 and DQB1; approximately 540 for DQA1; 606 for DPA1; and some 450 for DPB1. Roughly 5 DR-DQ haplotypes were handled as single units for association and clustering, since linkage in the cohort was strong. Among 300 to 500 genotyped donors of the cohort, an average of around 240,000 unique TCR beta nucleotide sequences was sequenced per donor, of which about 18% were non-productive. Summary of the overall study and its limitations: A later analysis reported that several top co-occurrence clusters appeared linked to parvovirus B19, influenza, CMV and Epstein-Barr virus. In vitro tests confirmed that a few of the cytomegalovirus-associated TCR beta chains recognize cytomegalovirus antigens. A later genetic analysis associated a missense DCLRE1C variant with V-gene and J-gene trimming of TCR beta chains, and an independent cohort replicated the association. This cohort had only TCR beta chains sequenced, and the lack of alpha or paired-chain data limited which features could be detected. The study listed 164 TCR beta chains as associated with cytomegalovirus. Because HLA typing was missing for some donors at each locus, association tests included only the typed subset. Linkage disequilibrium might explain the correlated functional status among segregating V segments, but an unknown experimental factor could not be ruled out. A later analysis found that most CMV-associated TCR beta chains appeared HLA-restricted, with HLA associations seemingly driven largely by CMV exposure. Assigning TCR associations to individual alleles was difficult when HLA alleles, especially DR and DQ, strongly co-occurred. An earlier analysis of around 600 of the donors showed that most TCR beta V segments appeared in productive rearrangements either about 90% or about 30% of the time, which broadly matched IMGT annotations. In a later analysis, 15,000 to 20,000 TCR beta sequences were associated with specific HLA alleles at a false discovery rate of 0.05. Some IMGT-functional V segments, including TRBV6-2 and TRBV6-3, could not be told apart with the 87-base-pair reads, so those segments were excluded. A further reported finding was that TCR beta sequences accurately predicted the HLA-A and HLA-B alleles for most subjects in the first cohort. For the cohort, immune exposure information was limited to CMV serostatus. Across donors, most TCR sequences were observed very rarely, whereas some public TCRs were present in many individuals. The authors suggested that the approach could potentially be extended to other disease states and immunological phenotypes. In a later genetic analysis, fewer N-insertions in productive TCRs were reported among donors in an Asian-associated ancestry cluster than the approximately 670-donor mean. Compared with equally common non-associated chains, HLA-associated TCR beta chains in a later analysis were more clonally expanded and had lower generation probabilities. In both the original and validation cohorts, the classifier was reported to diagnose cytomegalovirus status with high specificity and sensitivity. A group of highly shared sequence variants was considered likely to be a technical artifact of the sequencing pipeline. Roughly uniform sequencing depth across donors was assumed in presence/absence analyses, although this assumption may not hold. According to a later analysis, TCR association rates differed among HLA loci, with DRB1 alleles showing the most associated TCRs and HLA-C alleles showing the fewest. Because counts were too low, seventeen rarely observed V segments, including chromosome 9 orphons, were excluded from the earlier analysis of under 650 of the donors.

Concerning this clone: Its recognized antigen is unknown.

To prepare the library, the immunoSEQ multiplex PCR assay was applied. For the multiplex PCR, a mixture combining 60 forward primers for TCR Vbeta segments and 13 reverse primers for TCR Jbeta segments was used. Amplification of the CDR3 region of rearranged TCR beta genes was performed with a multiplex PCR assay on genomic DNA. On the Illumina HiSeq System, the amplified TCR beta libraries were sequenced as 87-base-pair reads. In the original analysis: Across the roughly 600 repertoires, a later analysis counted 80 million or so unique TCR beta chains, 8.5 million to 12 million of which were shared by at least two donors. A nearest-neighbor algorithm error-corrected the raw reads and collapsed the reads into unique sequences, merging closely related sequences to remove PCR and sequencing errors. Alignment of CDR3 sequences to IMGT reference sequences was used to assign V, D and J gene segments. Each retained sequence needed at least a six-nucleotide match to both a V gene segment and a J gene segment. A rearrangement counted as productive if the CDR3 had no stop codons and remained in frame with V and J, and every other rearrangement counted as non-productive. Following IMGT convention, CDR3 was defined as the stretch from the second conserved V-encoded cysteine to the conserved J-encoded phenylalanine. Sequences without an unambiguous match to a single V gene segment were excluded from the earlier analysis of approximately 600 of the donors. An earlier analysis of 500 to 700 of the donors classified V segments as functional when productive rearrangements were above 56.7% and as segregating when the standard deviation between donors was above 5%. A statistical classification framework was developed to diagnose cytomegalovirus status using the catalog of TCR beta chain sequences. In a later analysis, V and J genes were assigned by comparing TCR nucleotide sequences against IMGT/GENE-DB human TR gene sequences. Using the TCRdist pipeline, a later analysis assigned CDR3 sequences along with most-parsimonious VDJ recombination scenarios. In a later analysis, each TCR beta chain was defined by its CDR3 amino acid sequence together with its V-gene family, and reads without a unique V-gene family were excluded. As a way to deal with suspected cross-contamination and a sequencing artifact, a later analysis dropped 450 to 600 nucleotide sequences that were highly shared and had low generation probability. In a later analysis, a clonal expansion index was calculated for each public chain from normalized within-repertoire ranks of inferred template counts. In a later analysis, generation probabilities were computed using a VDJ recombination model fitted to out-of-frame rearrangements, and the results were checked against IGoR. A later analysis scored TCR-TCR, TCR-HLA and TCR-CMV co-occurrence with hypergeometric tests, applying a repertoire-size bias correction to TCR pairs. To estimate false discovery rates, a later analysis permuted the HLA or CMV assignments 20 times. In a later analysis, co-occurring TCRs were grouped using DBSCAN, and TCRdist sequence similarity was added for clustering within HLA-allele-positive subsets. Repertoires with fewer than 30,000 or more than 120,000 public chains, plus five repertoires with anomalous nucleotide sharing, were excluded from co-occurrence clustering. TCRdb re-hosts the immuneACCESS table, in-frame sequences only. Its copies lack some clones; in the studies checked, an unresolved V gene accounts for under half of them, and the cause for the rest is not known. V and J calls plus clone size are reproduced from that table; the DNA served to infer D and trimming. The table for this sample records 55,000 to 75,000 clones. The ten largest clones capture 3% to 4% of the sample.

The CDR3 covers 11 residues, taking in both the cysteine and the phenylalanine. Kept here is only the CDR3 DNA, which spans 33 bases and is read in frame from base 1. Trimming removed 1 base from V and 9 bases from J, leaving 6 bases between the germline ends. The germline V gene (reference sequence) gives CDR1 as LNHDA and CDR2 as SQIVND. In total, approximately 700 healthy bone marrow donors made up the cohort. All cohort members were sampled while nominally healthy, although unrecorded immune exposures were likely present. The donor was CMV seronegative and was included in the group of 352 seronegative cohort members. A peripheral blood sample was provided by each donor, and peripheral blood mononuclear cells were used for TCR beta sequencing. The Qiagen DNeasy Blood Extraction Kit was used to extract genomic DNA from the blood cell samples.

The receptor was isolated from a male donor in good health and CMV-seronegative. The sequence joins TRBV19 to TRBJ1-2; the D gene cannot be named for sure. The material sequenced was PBMCs. CDR3 loop: CASSIGQSYTF. The DNA sequence is given as TGTGCCAGTAGTATAGGGCAGAGCTACACCTTC.